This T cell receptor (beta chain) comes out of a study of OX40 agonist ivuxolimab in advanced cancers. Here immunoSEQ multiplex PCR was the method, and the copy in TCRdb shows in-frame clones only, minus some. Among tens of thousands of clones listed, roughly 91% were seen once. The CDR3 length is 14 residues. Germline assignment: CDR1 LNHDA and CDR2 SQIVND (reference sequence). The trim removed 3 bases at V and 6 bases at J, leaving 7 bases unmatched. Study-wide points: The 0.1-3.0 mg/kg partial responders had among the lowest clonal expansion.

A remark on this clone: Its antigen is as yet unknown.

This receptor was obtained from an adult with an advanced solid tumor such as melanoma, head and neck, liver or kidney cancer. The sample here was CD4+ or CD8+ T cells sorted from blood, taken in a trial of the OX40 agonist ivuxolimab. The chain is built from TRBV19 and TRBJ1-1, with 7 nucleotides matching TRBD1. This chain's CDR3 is CASSIGQGGSEAFF. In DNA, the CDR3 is TGTGCCAGTAGTATCGGGCAGGGGGGCTCTGAAGCTTTCTTT.